The rows below give T cell receptor beta chains drawn from one sample of a study of CD8+ T cells in alopecia areata. Sequenced by immunoSEQ multiplex PCR; TCRdb stores in-frame clones only, minus some. This sample has some 110,000 clones, with around two fifths found just once. Sequencing was performed on CD4+ T cells sorted from blood. Source of these receptors: a human donor with alopecia areata. The CDR3 runs from the conserved cysteine through the conserved F or W. The order of the fields is J gene, clone size, V gene, D gene, CDR3 DNA, CDR3 protein. The D gene is left open where the match is weak. The size entry is marked missing in some rows and otherwise reads once, few, many or a size class.

>TRBJ2-5|.|TRBV7-3|.
TGTGCCAGCAGCTCGAACATGGGGACCCAGTACTTC
CASSSNMGTQYF
>TRBJ2-1|few|TRBV2|.
TGTGCCAGCCAGGATGGGAGGATGAGCAATGAGCAGTTCTTC
CASQDGRMSNEQFF
>TRBJ2-1|.|TRBV2|.
TGTGCCAGCAGTCCACCGGGTGTCTCCTACAATGAGCAGTTCTTC
CASSPPGVSYNEQFF
>TRBJ2-6|.|TRBV12-5|.
TGTGCTAGTGGCCAAGGGGATACTGGGGCCAACGTCCTGACTTTC
CASGQGDTGANVLTF
>TRBJ1-5|.|TRBV30|.
TGTGCCTGGAATGGTCCCGGGAGCAATCAGCCCCAGCATTTT
CAWNGPGSNQPQHF
>TRBJ2-5|few|TRBV5-1|TRBD2
TGCGCCAGCAGCCCCGCGGACGGGAGGGAGACCCAGTACTTC
CASSPADGRETQYF
>TRBJ2-5|.|TRBV7-2|.
TGTGCCAGCAGCCCCTACAAGGAGACCCAGTACTTC
CASSPYKETQYF
>TRBJ1-5|.|TRBV29-1|.
TGCAGCGTTGAAGTAAGCGGAAATCAGCCCCAGCATTTT
CSVEVSGNQPQHF
>TRBJ2-3|.|TRBV6-5|.
TGTGCCAGCAGTTACTCGGGTTCTGGGGTAGATACGCAGTATTTT
CASSYSGSGVDTQYF
>TRBJ2-7|.|TRBV5-1|TRBD1
TGCGCCAGTGGGGACAGGGTCTACGAGCAGTACTTC
CASGDRVYEQYF
>TRBJ1-1|.|TRBV20-1|.
TGCAGTGCTCAGACATCAAAACAAGCTTTCTTT
CSAQTSKQAFF
>TRBJ1-1|many|TRBV10-3|.
TGTGCCAGCTGCGACACCAACATGAACACTGAAGCTTTCTTT
CASCDTNMNTEAFF
>TRBJ1-1|.|TRBV29-1|.
TGCAGCGTTGCTAGGGACATCGTGGCTTTCTTT
CSVARDIVAFF
>TRBJ2-1|few|TRBV29-1|TRBD2
TGCAGCGTTGAATTGAGCGGGAGGTTGAGTGAGCAGTTCTTC
CSVELSGRLSEQFF
>TRBJ2-7|.|TRBV7-9|.
TGTGCCAGCAGCTTAGGGGACGGATCGACCTACGAGCAGTACTTC
CASSLGDGSTYEQYF
>TRBJ2-1|few|TRBV18|.
TGTGCCAGCTCACCACAGGCGGGGACGACCTACAATGAGCAGTTCTTC
CASSPQAGTTYNEQFF
>TRBJ1-5|.|TRBV7-2|.
TGTGCCAGCAGCTTAAGGGCGGGGAATCAGCCCCAGCATTTT
CASSLRAGNQPQHF
>TRBJ2-5|.|TRBV9|.
TGTGCCAGCAGCGGACGTCTGCAAGAGACCCAGTACTTC
CASSGRLQETQYF
>TRBJ1-1|.|TRBV29-1|.
TGCAGCGTCAGGACAGTCCTGAACACTGAAGCTTTCTTT
CSVRTVLNTEAFF
>TRBJ2-5|few|TRBV5-1|.
TGCGCCAGCAGCCGGACAGAACAAGAGACCCAGTACTTC
CASSRTEQETQYF
>TRBJ2-3|.|TRBV5-1|.
TGCGCCAGTAGGACTACAGATACGCAGTATTTT
CASRTTDTQYF
>TRBJ2-7|.|TRBV27|TRBD1
TGTGCCAGCTCAGGGACAGGGCTCTACGAGCAGTACTTC
CASSGTGLYEQYF
>TRBJ2-1|.|TRBV29-1|TRBD2
TGCAGCGCCACCGGGACGGGAGGGCCTGTCAATGAGCAGTTCTTC
CSATGTGGPVNEQFF
>TRBJ2-7|.|TRBV28|.
TGTGCCAGCAGTTTATGGGACGAGGTACCTTACGAGCAGTACTTC
CASSLWDEVPYEQYF
>TRBJ2-4|.|TRBV5-1|TRBD2
TGCGCCAGCAGCCCCGAGGCGGGAGAAAACATTCAGTACTTC
CASSPEAGENIQYF
>TRBJ2-1|.|TRBV4-3|TRBD1
TGCGCCAGCAGCCAGGGACAGGGTCGGAATGAGCAGTTCTTC
CASSQGQGRNEQFF
>TRBJ2-3|few|TRBV13|.
TGTGCCAGCAGCCCCACTCCGTCCGCAGATACGCAGTATTTT
CASSPTPSADTQYF
>TRBJ2-7|.|TRBV4-1|.
TGCGCCAGCAGCCAAGGCCCTAGCGAAGCCTACGAGCAGTACTTC
CASSQGPSEAYEQYF
>TRBJ2-1|few|TRBV13|.
TGTGCCAGCAGCTTGGACTACACTAGTGAGCAGTTCTTC
CASSLDYTSEQFF
>TRBJ2-1|.|TRBV7-3|.
TGTGCCAGCAGCCTTAGCACGGACAACAATGAGCAGTTCTTC
CASSLSTDNNEQFF
>TRBJ2-7|few|TRBV7-2|.
TGTGCCAGCAGCTTAACGGGACCAACTTACGAGCAGTACTTC
CASSLTGPTYEQYF
>TRBJ2-7|.|TRBV6-5|TRBD1
TGTGCCAGCAGGACAGGGGGCTCCTACGAGCAGTACTTC
CASRTGGSYEQYF
>TRBJ2-7|few|TRBV7-2|TRBD2
TGTGCCAGCAGCCCCCGGAGGGGAATAGCGGGAGGAATTGAGCAGTACTTC
CASSPRRGIAGGIEQYF
>TRBJ1-5|.|TRBV4-2|TRBD1
TGTGCCAGCAGCCAAGACCCCGGGACAGGATTTATGGGCAATCAGCCCCAGCATTTT
CASSQDPGTGFMGNQPQHF
>TRBJ2-5|.|TRBV7-2|TRBD1
TGTGCCAGCAGCTTATTCGGACAGGGAGGAGAGACCCAGTACTTC
CASSLFGQGGETQYF
>TRBJ2-6|.|TRBV28|.
TGTGCCAGCAGTTCCCCAACAGGGACTGGGGCCAACGTCCTGACTTTC
CASSSPTGTGANVLTF
>TRBJ2-7|.|TRBV28|.
TGTGCCAGCAGTCGACCGGTAACCGACGAGCAGTACTTC
CASSRPVTDEQYF
>TRBJ1-1|medium-sized|TRBV5-4|.
TGTGCCATTCGGAGGGCGATGAACACTGAAGCTTTCTTT
CAIRRAMNTEAFF
>TRBJ2-3|.|TRBV29-1|.
TGCAGCGTTGAACCCCTGAGGGGCTACGATACGCAGTATTTT
CSVEPLRGYDTQYF
>TRBJ1-5|.|TRBV27|.
TGTGCCAGCAGTTTTGACAGGAATCAGCCCCAGCATTTT
CASSFDRNQPQHF
>TRBJ2-1|.|TRBV5-1|TRBD1
TGCGCCAGCAGCTCGGGACAGTACCCCAATGAGCAGTTCTTC
CASSSGQYPNEQFF
>TRBJ2-5|few|TRBV5-1|TRBD1
TGCGCCAGCAGCGCAGGGACAGGCCAAGAGACCCAGTACTTC
CASSAGTGQETQYF
>TRBJ1-2|.|TRBV29-1|.
TGCAGCGTTGAAGATCCTACGGGGCATGGCTACACCTTC
CSVEDPTGHGYTF
>TRBJ1-2|.|TRBV30|TRBD1
TGTGCCTGGAGTGACAGGGGACGGTATGGCTACACCTTC
CAWSDRGRYGYTF
>TRBJ2-5|once|TRBV6-1|.
TGTGCCAGCAGTGATGTAGGACTTTCGCTGGGGGAGACCCAGTACTTC
CASSDVGLSLGETQYF
>TRBJ1-5|few|TRBV6-5|.
TGTGCCATCGGGCGGTCAAGCAATCAGCCCCAGCATTTT
CAIGRSSNQPQHF
>TRBJ2-5|few|TRBV29-1|TRBD2
TGCAGCGTCCAGACGAGCGGGAGTCAGCAGTACTTC
CSVQTSGSQQYF
>TRBJ1-5|few|TRBV25-1|.
TGTGCCAGCAGTGAGGGAGGGCCCTATAGCAATCAGCCCCAGCATTTT
CASSEGGPYSNQPQHF